This passage covers 11 T cell receptor beta chains from one sample sequenced in a study of T cell clusters in autoimmune cytopenias (dated by TCRdb to about 2019). For each sample, TRB amplification used about 240 ng of peripheral blood genomic DNA, equal to some 37,000 genome equivalents. Instrument used: Illumina MiSeq. To amplify TRB rearrangements, a touch-down multiplex PCR protocol was run with the TRB-A and TRB-B primer pools combined in a single tube. The reads went through TCRdb reprocessing, and each CDR3 protein sequence gets one entry with no DNA. The record for this sample contains some 6,600 distinct CDR3 sequences. The top ten clones comprise approximately 15% of the sample. Sequenced input: peripheral blood. These receptors were collected from a human donor with an autoimmune cytopenia or autoimmune hepatitis (not recorded which).

V is TRBV10-3 and J is TRBJ1-3; lacking DNA, the TRBD1 call made by TCRdb goes unchecked. CDR1 is ENHRY and CDR2 is SYGVKD in the germline V gene. The CDR3 sequence is 15 residues long. CDR3 sequence reads: CAITPRGASGNTIYF.

The chain has TRBV15 and TRBJ2-1; absent DNA, TCRdb's TRBD2 call cannot be checked. The CDR3 spans 13 residues. Germline V gene lookup returns CDR1 LNHNV and CDR2 YYDKDF (reference sequence). The CDR3 protein is CATRVRETNEQFF.

Considering frequency, this clonotype is medium-sized. The chain recombines TRBV11-1 with TRBJ2-5; without DNA, the TCRdb call of TRBD1 cannot be checked. Germline V gene lookup returns CDR1 SGHAT and CDR2 FQDESV (reference sequence). The CDR3 is 14 amino acids. The CDR3 is CASSSLRGQETQYF.

The rearrangement joins TRBV5-4 to TRBJ1-2. Germline loops: CDR1 SGHNT, CDR2 YYREEE (reference sequence). The CDR3 loop spans 14 amino acids. The CDR3 sequence: CASSLERTYYGYTF.

The chain recombines TRBV6-6 with TRBJ2-4; the D gene TCRdb calls, TRBD2, cannot be checked with no DNA. Looked up from germline, CDR1 is MNHNY and CDR2 is SVGAGI (reference sequence). This CDR3 region has 15 residues. CDR3 residues: CASSLRTSGLNIQYF.

This rearrangement joins TRBV27 to TRBJ2-3. CDR1 MNHEY and CDR2 SMNVEV come from the germline V gene (reference sequence). CDR3 length: 13 amino acids. This CDR3 is CASYVYGPDTQYF.

By frequency, this clonotype registers medium-sized. The J gene is TRBJ2-2, the V gene TRBV12-3 or TRBV12-4; TCRdb's D call of TRBD2 is untestable without DNA. The CDR3 spans 14 residues. This chain's CDR3 is CASNRREDTGELFF.

V gene TRBV7-6 combines with J gene TRBJ1-5; the TCRdb D gene call, TRBD1, has no DNA to confirm it. This CDR3 has 14 amino acids. Germline V lookup: CDR1 SGHVS, CDR2 FNYEAQ. The CDR3 loop is CASSLSGTNQPQHF.

This clonotype counts as medium-sized by frequency. The chain carries TRBV30 and TRBJ2-5; there is no DNA to check the TCRdb D call of TRBD1. CDR1 and CDR2 from the germline V gene are GTSNPN and SVGIG (reference sequence). The CDR3 sequence is 13 residues long. This CDR3 is CAWSLGVSATQYF.

V is TRBV19 and J is TRBJ2-1; the D call of TRBD2 rests on TCRdb alone, since no DNA is present to check it. The CDR3 is 16 residues long. Looked up from germline, CDR1 is LNHDA and CDR2 is SQIVND (reference sequence). The CDR3 loop reads CASTLSGPSSYNEQFF.

By frequency, this clonotype registers medium-sized (0.01 to 0.1%). The chain's CDR3 is CASSPDGRDLSNQPQHF. The gene calls are TRBV19 and TRBJ1-5. This CDR3 region has 17 residues. Germline V gives CDR1 LNHDA, CDR2 SQIVND (reference sequence). The entire variable domain, with the rest obtained from reference TRBV19 and TRBJ1-5, is as follows: DGGITQSPKYLFRKEGQNVTLSCEQNLNHDAMYWYRQDPGQGLRLIYYSQIVNDFQKGDIAEGYSVSREKKESFPLTVTSAQKNPTAFYLCASSPDGRDLSNQPQHFGDGTRLSIL.